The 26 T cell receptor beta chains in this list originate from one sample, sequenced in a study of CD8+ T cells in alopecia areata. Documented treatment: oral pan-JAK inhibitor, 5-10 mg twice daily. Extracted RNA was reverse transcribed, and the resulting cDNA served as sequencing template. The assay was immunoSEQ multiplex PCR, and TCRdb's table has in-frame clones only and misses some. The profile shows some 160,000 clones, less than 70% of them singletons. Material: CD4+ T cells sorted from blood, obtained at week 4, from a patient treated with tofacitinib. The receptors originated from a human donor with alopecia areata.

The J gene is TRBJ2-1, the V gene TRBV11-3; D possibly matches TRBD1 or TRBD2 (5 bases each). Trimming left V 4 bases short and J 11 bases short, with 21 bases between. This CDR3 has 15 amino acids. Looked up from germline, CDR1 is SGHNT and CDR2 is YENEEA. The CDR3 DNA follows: TGTGCCAGCAGCTCCCTGGGGGACGGGGCCCTAAAGCAGTTCTTC. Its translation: CASSSLGDGALKQFF.

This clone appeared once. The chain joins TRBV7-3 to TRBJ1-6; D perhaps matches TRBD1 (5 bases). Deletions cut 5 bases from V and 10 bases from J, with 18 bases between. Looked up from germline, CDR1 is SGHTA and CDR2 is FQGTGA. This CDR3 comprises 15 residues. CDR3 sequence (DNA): TGTGCCAGCAGCCCCGGTGGGGGAATGGGATCACCCCTCCACTTT. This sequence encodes CASSPGGGMGSPLHF.

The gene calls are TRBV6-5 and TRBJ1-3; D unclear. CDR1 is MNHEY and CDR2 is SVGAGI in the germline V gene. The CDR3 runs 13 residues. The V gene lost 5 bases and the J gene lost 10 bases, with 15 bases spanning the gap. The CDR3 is CASSPQPAGTIYF. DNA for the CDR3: TGTGCCAGCAGTCCCCAGCCGGCCGGGACCATATATTTT.

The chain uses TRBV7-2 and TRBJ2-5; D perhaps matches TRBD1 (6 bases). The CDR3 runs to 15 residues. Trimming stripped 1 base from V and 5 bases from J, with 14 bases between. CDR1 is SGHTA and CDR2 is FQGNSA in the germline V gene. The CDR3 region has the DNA TGTGCCAGCAGCTTAGTTGATTTAGGACAGGAGACCCAGTACTTC. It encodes CASSLVDLGQETQYF.

The CDR3 region is CAWSPSGGNSPLHF. The CDR3 DNA reads TGTGCCTGGAGCCCGTCTGGAGGCAATTCACCCCTCCACTTT. V is TRBV30 and J is TRBJ1-6, with unresolved D. This CDR3 contains 14 residues. Trimming took 3 bases from V and 7 from J, leaving 13 bases between them. Germline-derived CDR1 and CDR2 are GTSNPN and SVGIG (reference sequence). Full variable domain (rest looked up from reference TRBV30 and TRBJ1-6): SQTIHQWPATLVQPVGSPLSLECTVEGTSNPNLYWYRQAAGRGLQLLFYSVGIGQISSEVPQNLSASRPQDRQFILSSKKLLLSDSGFYLCAWSPSGGNSPLHFGNGTRLTVT.

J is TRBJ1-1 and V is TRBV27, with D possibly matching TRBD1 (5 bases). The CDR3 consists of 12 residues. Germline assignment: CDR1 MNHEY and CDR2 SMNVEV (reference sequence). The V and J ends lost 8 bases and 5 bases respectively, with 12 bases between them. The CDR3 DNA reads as TGTGCCAGCGGATTCGGGGGTACTGAAGCTTTCTTT. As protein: CASGFGGTEAFF.

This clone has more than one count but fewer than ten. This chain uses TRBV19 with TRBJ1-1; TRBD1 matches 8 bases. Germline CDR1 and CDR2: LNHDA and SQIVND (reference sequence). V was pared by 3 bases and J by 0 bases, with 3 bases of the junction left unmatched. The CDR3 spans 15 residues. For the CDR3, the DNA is TGTGCCAGTAGTATGTTGGACAGGGTGAACACTGAAGCTTTCTTT. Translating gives CASSMLDRVNTEAFF.

Here the CDR3 reads CASSLAGEFGYEQYF. The CDR3 DNA sequence: TGTGCCAGCAGCTTAGCGGGGGAATTTGGCTACGAGCAGTACTTC. The chain joins TRBV7-2 to TRBJ2-7; D is possibly TRBD1 or TRBD2 (5 bases each). V lost 0 bases to trimming and J lost 3 bases, with 12 bases between them. This CDR3 is built from 15 residues. Germline CDR1 and CDR2: SGHTA and FQGNSA.

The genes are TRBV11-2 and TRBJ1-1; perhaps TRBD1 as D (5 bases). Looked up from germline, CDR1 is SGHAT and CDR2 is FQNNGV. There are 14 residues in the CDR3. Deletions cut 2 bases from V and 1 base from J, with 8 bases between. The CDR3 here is CASSLRGTNTEAFF. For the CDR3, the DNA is TGTGCCAGCAGCTTAAGGGGTACGAACACTGAAGCTTTCTTT.

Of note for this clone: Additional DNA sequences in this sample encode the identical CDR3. This CDR3 is CSVVGSSYEQYF. In DNA, the CDR3 is TGCAGCGTTGTTGGGAGCTCCTACGAGCAGTACTTC. The V and J genes are TRBV29-1 and TRBJ2-7, with D perhaps TRBD2 (5 bases). The germline gives CDR1 SQVTM, CDR2 ANQGSEA. Trimming removed 4 bases from V and 0 bases from J, with 7 bases in between. The CDR3 has 12 amino acids.

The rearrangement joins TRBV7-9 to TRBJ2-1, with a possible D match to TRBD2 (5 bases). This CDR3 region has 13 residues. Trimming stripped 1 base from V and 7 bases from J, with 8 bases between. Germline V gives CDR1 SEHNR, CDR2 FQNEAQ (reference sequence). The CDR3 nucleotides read TGTGCCAGCAGCTTAGGTAGCGAGAATGAGCAGTTCTTC. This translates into CASSLGSENEQFF.

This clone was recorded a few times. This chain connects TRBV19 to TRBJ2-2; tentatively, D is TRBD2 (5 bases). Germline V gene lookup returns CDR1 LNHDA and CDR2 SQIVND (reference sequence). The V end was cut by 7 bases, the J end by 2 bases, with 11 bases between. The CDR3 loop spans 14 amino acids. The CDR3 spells CASKRGPNTGELFF. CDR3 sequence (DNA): TGTGCCAGTAAAAGAGGGCCAAACACCGGGGAGCTGTTTTTT. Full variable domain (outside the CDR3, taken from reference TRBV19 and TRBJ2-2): DGGITQSPKYLFRKEGQNVTLSCEQNLNHDAMYWYRQDPGQGLRLIYYSQIVNDFQKGDIAEGYSVSREKKESFPLTVTSAQKNPTAFYLCASKRGPNTGELFFGEGSRLTVL.

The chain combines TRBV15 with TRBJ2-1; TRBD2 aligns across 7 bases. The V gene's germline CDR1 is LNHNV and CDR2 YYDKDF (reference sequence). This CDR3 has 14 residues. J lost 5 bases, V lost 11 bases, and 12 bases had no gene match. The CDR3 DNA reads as TGTGCCGTAGGAGGGAGGGCAGGGAACAATGAGCAGTTCTTC. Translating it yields CAVGGRAGNNEQFF.

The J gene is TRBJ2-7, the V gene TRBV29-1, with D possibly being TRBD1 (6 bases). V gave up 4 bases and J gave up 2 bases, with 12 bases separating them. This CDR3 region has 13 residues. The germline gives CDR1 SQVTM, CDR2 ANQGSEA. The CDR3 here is CSVGLTGPYEQYF. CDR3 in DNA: TGCAGCGTTGGATTGACAGGTCCCTACGAGCAGTACTTC.

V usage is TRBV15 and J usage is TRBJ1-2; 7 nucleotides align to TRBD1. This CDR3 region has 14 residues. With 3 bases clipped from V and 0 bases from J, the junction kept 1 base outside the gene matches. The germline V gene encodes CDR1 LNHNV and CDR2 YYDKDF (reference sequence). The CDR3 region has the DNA TGTGCCACCAGCAGGGGGACAGCTAACTATGGCTACACCTTC. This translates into CATSRGTANYGYTF.

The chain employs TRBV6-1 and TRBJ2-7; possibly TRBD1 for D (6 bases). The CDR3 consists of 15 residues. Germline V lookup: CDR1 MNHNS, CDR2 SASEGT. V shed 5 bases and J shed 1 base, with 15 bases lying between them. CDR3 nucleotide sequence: TGTGCCAGCAGTACACAGGGTAGAGTTTCCTACGAGCAGTACTTC. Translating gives CASSTQGRVSYEQYF.

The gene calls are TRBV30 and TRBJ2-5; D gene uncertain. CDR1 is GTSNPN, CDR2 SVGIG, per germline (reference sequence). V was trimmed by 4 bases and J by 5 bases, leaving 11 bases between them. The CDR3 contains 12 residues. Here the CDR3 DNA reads TGTGCCTGGACCCGGAGCAAGGAGACCCAGTACTTC. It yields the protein CAWTRSKETQYF.

In DNA, the CDR3 is TGTGCCTGGAGGGCCCCAGGAGCCGCTAATGAAAAACTGTTTTTT. This gives the protein CAWRAPGAANEKLFF. The chain is built from TRBV30 and TRBJ1-4; no clear D. Germline V gives CDR1 GTSNPN, CDR2 SVGIG (reference sequence). The CDR3 totals 15 residues. Trimming left V 3 bases short and J 3 bases short, with 14 bases between. The complete variable domain, with remaining parts taken from reference TRBV30 and TRBJ1-4, reads SQTIHQWPATLVQPVGSPLSLECTVEGTSNPNLYWYRQAAGRGLQLLFYSVGIGQISSEVPQNLSASRPQDRQFILSSKKLLLSDSGFYLCAWRAPGAANEKLFFGSGTQLSVL.

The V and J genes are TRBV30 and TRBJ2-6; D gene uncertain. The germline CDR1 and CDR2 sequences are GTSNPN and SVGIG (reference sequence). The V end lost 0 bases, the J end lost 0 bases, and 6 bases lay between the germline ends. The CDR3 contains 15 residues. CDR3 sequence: CAWSVTASGANVLTF. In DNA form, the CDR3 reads TGTGCCTGGAGTGTAACAGCCTCTGGGGCCAACGTCCTGACTTTC.

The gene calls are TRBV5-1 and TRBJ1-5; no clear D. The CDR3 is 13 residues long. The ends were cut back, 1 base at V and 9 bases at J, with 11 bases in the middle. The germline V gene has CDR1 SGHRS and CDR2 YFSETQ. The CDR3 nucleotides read TGCGCCAGCAGCTTGTCCGGGTTACGGCCCCAGCATTTT. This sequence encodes CASSLSGLRPQHF.

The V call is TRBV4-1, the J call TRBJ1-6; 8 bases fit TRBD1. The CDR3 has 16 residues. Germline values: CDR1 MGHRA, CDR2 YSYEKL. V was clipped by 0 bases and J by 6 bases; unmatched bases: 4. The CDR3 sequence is CASSQDWDRFNSPLHF. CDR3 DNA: TGCGCCAGCAGCCAAGACTGGGACAGGTTTAATTCACCCCTCCACTTT.

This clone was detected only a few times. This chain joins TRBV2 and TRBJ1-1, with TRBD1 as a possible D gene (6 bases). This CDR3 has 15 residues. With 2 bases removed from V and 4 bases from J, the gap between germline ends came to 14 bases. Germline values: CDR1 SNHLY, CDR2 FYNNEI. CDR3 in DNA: TGTGCCAGCAGTGAACTGGGGGCGCGGAGCACTGAAGCTTTCTTT. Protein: CASSELGARSTEAFF.

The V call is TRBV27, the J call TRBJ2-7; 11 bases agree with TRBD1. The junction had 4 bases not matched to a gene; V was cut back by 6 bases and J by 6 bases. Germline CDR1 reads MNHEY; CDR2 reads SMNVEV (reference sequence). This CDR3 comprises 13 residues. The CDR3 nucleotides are TGTGCCAGCAGGGACAGGGGGCGCGGCGAGCAGTACTTC. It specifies CASRDRGRGEQYF.

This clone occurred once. The CDR3 region is CASSPRDRGDYGYTF. CDR3 nucleotides: TGTGCCAGCAGCCCCCGGGACAGGGGGGACTATGGCTACACCTTC. The rearrangement links TRBV5-4 to TRBJ1-2; 11 positions match TRBD1. The V and J ends lost 4 bases and 3 bases, in that order; junction bases with no gene match: 5. Germline V gives CDR1 SGHNT, CDR2 YYREEE (reference sequence). The CDR3 has 15 residues. Filled out from reference TRBV5-4 and TRBJ1-2, the complete variable domain reads ETGVTQSPTHLIKTRGQQVTLRCSSQSGHNTVSWYQQALGQGPQFIFQYYREEENGRGNFPPRFSGLQFPNYSSELNVNALELDDSALYLCASSPRDRGDYGYTFGSGTRLTVV.

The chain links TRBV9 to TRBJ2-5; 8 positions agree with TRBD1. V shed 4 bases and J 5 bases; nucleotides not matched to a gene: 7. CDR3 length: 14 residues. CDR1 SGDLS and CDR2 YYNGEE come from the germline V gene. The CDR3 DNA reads TGTGCCAGCAGCACGACAGGGGTTAGCGAGACCCAGTACTTC. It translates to CASSTTGVSETQYF.

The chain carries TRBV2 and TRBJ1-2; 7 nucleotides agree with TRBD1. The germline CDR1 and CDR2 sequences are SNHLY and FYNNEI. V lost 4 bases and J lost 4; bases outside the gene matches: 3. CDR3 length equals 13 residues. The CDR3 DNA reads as TGTGCCAGCAGTGGGGCAGGGGGCTATGGCTACACCTTC. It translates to CASSGAGGYGYTF.